This T cell receptor beta chain came from a study of Ad26.COV2.S vaccination and SARS-CoV-2 variants. Study overall: Ad26.COV2.S given intramuscularly, once or twice 56 days apart.

Documented treatment: around 19 received Ad26.COV2.S at low or high dose, single or two shots; roughly 5 received placebo; per-sample allocation not given. Specimen acquisition occurred on day 63 following the initial vaccine or placebo injection. The vaccine delivered Wuhan-strain SARS-CoV-2 spike through an Ad26 vector. Per the germline V gene, CDR1 is MDHEN and CDR2 is SYDVKM. This CDR3 has 14 residues. V gave up 6 bases and J gave up 1 base, with 13 bases separating them. TCRdb keeps only in-frame clones here, not all; method: immunoSEQ multiplex PCR. Here the sample spans 440,000 or so clones, about 88% being singletons.

V and J are TRBV28 and TRBJ2-7, with TRBD1 as a possible D gene (7 bases). Sequencing used peripheral blood, obtained in a trial of Ad26.COV2.S vaccine versus placebo. The TCR sequence derives from a person aged 18 to 59 who received the Ad26.COV2.S COVID-19 vaccine or a placebo. In DNA form, the CDR3 reads TGTGCCAGCAGCAGGGGGGAGTGGTCCTACGAGCAGTACTTC. It encodes CASSRGEWSYEQYF.